The T cell receptor beta chain under discussion was sequenced for a study of CD8 T cells in ankylosing spondylitis. TCRdb redid the calling of the 5' RACE reads with MiXCR, one entry per CDR3 protein. The sample consists of around 140,000 distinct CDR3 sequences, over 10% of them appearing once. Per the germline V gene, CDR1 is SGHRS and CDR2 is YFSETQ. CDR3 size: 16 residues. The J segment lost 5 bases and the V segment lost 0 bases, leaving 5 bases of the junction unmatched. This clonotype was recorded many times. The receptor's source is a female donor with ankylosing spondylitis or in good health (not recorded which). This rearrangement joins TRBV5-1 to TRBJ2-7, with TRBD2 identical over 13 bases. Sequenced sample: blood, either unsorted or a sorted T cell fraction (not recorded which). The CDR3 region has the DNA TGCGCCAGCAGCTTGGTACTAGCGGGAGGGCCCCACGAGCAGTACTTC. This gives the protein CASSLVLAGGPHEQYF.